Detailed here is one T cell receptor beta chain. Clones were sequenced by immunoSEQ multiplex PCR, and TCRdb holds only the in-frame ones, with some missing. Among 23,000 or so clones listed, roughly 90% were seen once. This entry is derived from a study of OX40 agonist ivuxolimab in advanced cancers. With 2 bases removed from V and 0 bases from J, the gap between germline ends came to 8 bases. Germline values: CDR1 LGHNA, CDR2 YSLEER. The CDR3 consists of 15 residues. The sample here was CD4+ or CD8+ T cells sorted from blood, taken in a trial of the OX40 agonist ivuxolimab. This clonotype originated in an adult with an advanced solid tumor such as melanoma, head and neck, liver or kidney cancer. This chain joins TRBV4-3 and TRBJ2-1; D is unclear. Written as DNA, the CDR3 is TGCGCCAGCAGCCAAAACATAGGCTCCTACAATGAGCAGTTCTTC. Encoded protein: CASSQNIGSYNEQFF.